Here is one T cell receptor (beta chain) with its context. Antigen unknown. The data are from a study of response to subunit inactivated influenza vaccine. Study-level points and caveats: With each seasonal influenza vaccination, the authors suggested, few new T cells are recruited.

Using its own MiXCR run on the RT-PCR reads, TCRdb lists one record per CDR3 protein. The sample has 860,000 or so distinct CDR3 sequences; about 20% are singletons. The origin of this receptor is a man aged 45-60 years who received an inactivated influenza vaccine. The sample in question was PBMCs from blood, obtained less than 6 days after vaccination.

The CDR3 region has the DNA TGCGCCAGCAGCCGCGGGACAGGGAGATACAATGAGCAGTTCTTC. It codes for CASSRGTGRYNEQFF. The chain combines TRBV5-1 with TRBJ2-1; 9 positions agree with TRBD1. V lost 4 bases to trimming and J lost 4 bases; unmatched junction nucleotides: 6. CDR3 length equals 15 residues. The V gene's germline CDR1 is SGHRS and CDR2 YFSETQ.